This passage covers 15 T cell receptor beta chains from one sample sequenced in a study of shared clonotypes between healthy human individuals (TCRdb year 2020). Library preparation used the immunoSEQ multiplex PCR assay. TCRdb re-hosts the immuneACCESS table, in-frame sequences only. Its copies lack some clones; in the studies checked, an unresolved V gene accounts for under half of them, and the cause for the rest is not known. The sample yields 520,000 or so clones; 60% to 85% were counted once. The top ten clonotypes cover 10% to 15% of the sample. Sequencing input: PBMCs. The source is a woman in her 40s in good health. Some clones in this sample may be carry-over from other donors' samples.

The chain has TRBV29-1 and TRBJ1-2; D gene unclear. V was pared by 6 bases and J by 8 bases, with 13 bases between. This CDR3 contains 11 residues. The germline V gene has CDR1 SQVTM and CDR2 ANQGSEA. CDR3 sequence (DNA): TGCAGCGTGTACTTTCTTGAGGGCTACACCTTC. Translation gives CSVYFLEGYTF. Full variable domain (remainder filled in from reference TRBV29-1 and TRBJ1-2): SAVISQKPSRDICQRGTSLTIQCQVDSQVTMMFWYRQQPGQSLTLIATANQGSEATYESGFVIDKFPISRPNLTFSTLTVSNMSPEDSSIYLCSVYFLEGYTFGSGTRLTVV.

Only one count was recorded for this clone. The chain is built from TRBV5-1 and TRBJ2-5; D not resolved. The ends were cut back, 4 bases at V and 3 bases at J, with 19 bases in the middle. The CDR3 spans 16 residues. Germline values: CDR1 SGHRS, CDR2 YFSETQ. CDR3 loop: CASSPQSWGGKETQYF. The CDR3 coding sequence is TGCGCCAGCAGCCCACAGAGTTGGGGTGGGAAAGAGACCCAGTACTTC.

J is TRBJ2-7 and V is TRBV9; tentatively, D is TRBD1 or TRBD2 (5 bases each). Trimming took off 4 bases at V and 6 bases at J, with 14 bases between the two ends. Germline V gene sequence: CDR1 SGDLS, CDR2 YYNGEE. The CDR3 totals 13 residues. In DNA form, the CDR3 reads TGTGCCAGCAGCCCACGCGGTGGGGGCGAGCAGTACTTC. Translation gives CASSPRGGGEQYF.

The V call is TRBV10-3, the J call TRBJ1-5, with TRBD1 as a possible D gene (5 bases). Trimming took off 10 bases at V and 5 bases at J, with 12 bases between the two ends. Per the germline V gene, CDR1 is ENHRY and CDR2 is SYGVKD. CDR3 length: 12 residues. The CDR3 nucleotides are TGTGCCACGCAGGGTTCCGATCAGCCCCAGCATTTT. Protein sequence: CATQGSDQPQHF.

The rearrangement joins TRBV7-2 to TRBJ2-5, with 10 bases fitting TRBD1. The germline V gene has CDR1 SGHTA and CDR2 FQGNSA. This CDR3 is 15 amino acids long. V lost 4 bases to trimming and J lost 7 bases; unmatched junction nucleotides: 9. CDR3: CASSWGQGNQGTQYF. Written as DNA, the CDR3 is TGTGCCAGCAGCTGGGGACAGGGGAATCAGGGGACCCAGTACTTC.

V is TRBV4-2 and J is TRBJ2-3; 16 bases agree with TRBD2. With V trimmed by 0 bases and J by 11 bases, 8 bases remained unmatched. The CDR3 is made up of 17 amino acids. Germline assignment: CDR1 LGHNA and CDR2 YNFKEQ. The chain's CDR3 is CASSQEGTSGRAFEQYF. In DNA, the CDR3 is TGTGCCAGCAGCCAAGAAGGGACTAGCGGGAGGGCCTTTGAGCAGTATTTT.

As concerns this clone: The sample contains more than one DNA sequence encoding this CDR3. The V and J genes are TRBV5-1 and TRBJ2-6; D remains ambiguous. Germline V gives CDR1 SGHRS, CDR2 YFSETQ. V lost 0 bases to trimming and J lost 0 bases, with 4 bases between them. CDR3 length: 15 residues. The CDR3 sequence: CASSLDGSGANVLTF. In DNA form, the CDR3 reads TGCGCCAGCAGCTTGGATGGCTCTGGGGCCAACGTCCTGACTTTC.

CDR3: CASSYSEAGPYEQYF. In nucleotides, the CDR3 is TGTGCCAGCAGTTACTCAGAGGCAGGGCCCTACGAGCAGTACTTC. The chain joins TRBV6-6 to TRBJ2-7; D perhaps matches TRBD1 (5 bases). Between the trimmed V and J ends, which lost 0 bases and 2 bases, there was a span of 11 bases. The CDR3 loop spans 15 amino acids. CDR1 and CDR2 from the germline V gene are MNHNY and SVGAGI (reference sequence).

V and J are TRBV27 and TRBJ2-3; 13 nucleotides match TRBD2. Losses at the gene ends were 6 bases for V and 4 bases for J; bases not matched to a gene: 4. CDR3 length: 15 residues. In germline, CDR1 is MNHEY, CDR2 SMNVEV (reference sequence). This CDR3 reads CASRRLAGGSDTQYF. CDR3 DNA sequence: TGTGCCAGCAGGAGACTAGCGGGAGGATCAGATACGCAGTATTTT.

This clone was observed many times. The chain recombines TRBV7-2 with TRBJ1-2; D may be TRBD1 (5 bases). Germline V gives CDR1 SGHTA, CDR2 FQGNSA. V dropped 5 bases and J dropped 4 bases, with 17 bases sitting between them. The length of the CDR3 is 15 residues. This CDR3 reads CASSQNSGVVYGYTF. CDR3 nucleotides: TGTGCCAGCAGCCAGAACTCGGGGGTAGTCTATGGCTACACCTTC.

The CDR3: CAISAQGSNQPQHF. Written as DNA, the CDR3 is TGTGCCATCAGTGCACAAGGGAGCAATCAGCCCCAGCATTTT. The chain links TRBV10-3 to TRBJ1-5; D gene ambiguous. Trimming stripped 4 bases from V and 1 base from J, with 8 bases between. Germline CDR1 reads ENHRY; CDR2 reads SYGVKD. The CDR3 contains 14 residues.

This sequence joins TRBV5-1 and TRBJ2-1; TRBD2 agrees at 7 bases. Germline-derived CDR1 and CDR2 are SGHRS and YFSETQ. Trimming removed 0 bases from V and 8 bases from J; junction bases left unmatched: 17. The CDR3 consists of 18 residues. The CDR3 region has the DNA TGCGCCAGCAGCTTGGCCCAGCGGGGTGGCTCGTGGCTAGATGAGCAGTTCTTC. Amino acid sequence: CASSLAQRGGSWLDEQFF. The full variable domain, rest sourced from reference TRBV5-1 and TRBJ2-1, is KAGVTQTPRYLIKTRGQQVTLSCSPISGHRSVSWYQQTPGQGLQFLFEYFSETQRNKGNFPGRFSGRQFSNSRSEMNVSTLELGDSALYLCASSLAQRGGSWLDEQFFGPGTRLTVL.

The V and J genes are TRBV9 and TRBJ1-1; D not certain. With 0 bases removed from V and 0 bases from J, the gap between germline ends came to 3 bases. The CDR3 length is 13 residues. The germline V gene encodes CDR1 SGDLS and CDR2 YYNGEE. This chain's CDR3 is CASSVAVNTEAFF. Here the CDR3 DNA reads TGTGCCAGCAGCGTAGCTGTGAACACTGAAGCTTTCTTT.

Concerning this clone itself: Other DNA sequences of this sample code for an identical CDR3. The gene calls are TRBV6-6 and TRBJ2-7; D is ambiguous. This CDR3 spans 15 amino acids. The V gene lost 0 bases and the J gene lost 0 bases, with 9 bases spanning the gap. The germline V gene encodes CDR1 MNHNY and CDR2 SVGAGI (reference sequence). CDR3 amino acids: CASSYSGLSSYEQYF. The DNA for the CDR3 is TGTGCCAGCAGTTACTCGGGCCTTAGCTCCTACGAGCAGTACTTC.

A few counts support this clone. The CDR3 region has the DNA TGTGCCACCAGCAGAGATAGCGGGAGGGCCAGGGATACGCAGTATTTT. The encoded protein is CATSRDSGRARDTQYF. The chain employs TRBV15 and TRBJ2-3, with TRBD2 matching over 11 bases. The CDR3 is made up of 16 amino acids. The germline V gene encodes CDR1 LNHNV and CDR2 YYDKDF (reference sequence). V lost 0 bases and J lost 6; bases outside the gene matches: 5.